This T cell receptor beta chain derives from a study of radiation and T cells in renal cell carcinoma. Indicated time point: blood 4 weeks post-SBRT, at nephrectomy. Treatment given: 15 Gy SBRT to primary tumor, nephrectomy 4 weeks later. Nephrectomy followed 15 Gy stereotactic body radiation by 4 weeks. Blood was sampled at baseline, 2 weeks and 4 weeks after SBRT. This renal cell carcinoma was of the clear cell type. Assay: immunoSEQ multiplex PCR; the TCRdb copy retains only in-frame clones and omits some. The data show 120,000 to 150,000 clones, roughly 90% seen once. On this clone: No antigen is known for it.

The CDR3 is 14 residues long. Germline trimming cut 5 bases from V and 6 bases from J; bases unmatched to any gene: 7. Germline CDR1 is ENHRY and CDR2 is SYGVKD. Whole-study results and caveats: From baseline, blood top tumor clonotypes peaked at 2 weeks post-radiation.

The clonotype originates from a woman between 50 and 59 years old with renal cell carcinoma. The chain is built from TRBV10-3 and TRBJ1-2; TRBD1 aligns across 9 bases. The material sequenced was blood, taken from a patient whose treatment included radiotherapy and nephrectomy. CDR3 bases: TGTGCCATCAGTAAGGGACAGGGAGTTGATGGCTACACCTTC. Residues: CAISKGQGVDGYTF.